A single T cell receptor (beta chain) is shown here with its context. The data are from a study of cytomegalovirus exposure and HLA in healthy donors. The V and J ends lost 2 bases and 9 bases, in that order; junction bases with no gene match: 7. The CDR3 totals 14 residues. The germline V gene encodes CDR1 MNHEY and CDR2 SVGAGI. The primer mix had 60 Vbeta and 13 Jbeta primers. Using immunoSEQ multiplex PCR, the repertoire was profiled, and TCRdb retains in-frame clones only, with some absent. The sample holds roughly 120,000 clones, about two thirds seen once. Sequenced material: PBMCs. The TCR was taken from a man aged 60 to 69 in good health and CMV-seropositive. The chain has TRBV6-5 and TRBJ2-7, with 10 bases fitting TRBD1. CDR3 nucleotide sequence: TGTGCCAGCAGTTACGGGACAGGGGTCGGGGGGCAGTACTTC. The encoded protein is CASSYGTGVGGQYF.